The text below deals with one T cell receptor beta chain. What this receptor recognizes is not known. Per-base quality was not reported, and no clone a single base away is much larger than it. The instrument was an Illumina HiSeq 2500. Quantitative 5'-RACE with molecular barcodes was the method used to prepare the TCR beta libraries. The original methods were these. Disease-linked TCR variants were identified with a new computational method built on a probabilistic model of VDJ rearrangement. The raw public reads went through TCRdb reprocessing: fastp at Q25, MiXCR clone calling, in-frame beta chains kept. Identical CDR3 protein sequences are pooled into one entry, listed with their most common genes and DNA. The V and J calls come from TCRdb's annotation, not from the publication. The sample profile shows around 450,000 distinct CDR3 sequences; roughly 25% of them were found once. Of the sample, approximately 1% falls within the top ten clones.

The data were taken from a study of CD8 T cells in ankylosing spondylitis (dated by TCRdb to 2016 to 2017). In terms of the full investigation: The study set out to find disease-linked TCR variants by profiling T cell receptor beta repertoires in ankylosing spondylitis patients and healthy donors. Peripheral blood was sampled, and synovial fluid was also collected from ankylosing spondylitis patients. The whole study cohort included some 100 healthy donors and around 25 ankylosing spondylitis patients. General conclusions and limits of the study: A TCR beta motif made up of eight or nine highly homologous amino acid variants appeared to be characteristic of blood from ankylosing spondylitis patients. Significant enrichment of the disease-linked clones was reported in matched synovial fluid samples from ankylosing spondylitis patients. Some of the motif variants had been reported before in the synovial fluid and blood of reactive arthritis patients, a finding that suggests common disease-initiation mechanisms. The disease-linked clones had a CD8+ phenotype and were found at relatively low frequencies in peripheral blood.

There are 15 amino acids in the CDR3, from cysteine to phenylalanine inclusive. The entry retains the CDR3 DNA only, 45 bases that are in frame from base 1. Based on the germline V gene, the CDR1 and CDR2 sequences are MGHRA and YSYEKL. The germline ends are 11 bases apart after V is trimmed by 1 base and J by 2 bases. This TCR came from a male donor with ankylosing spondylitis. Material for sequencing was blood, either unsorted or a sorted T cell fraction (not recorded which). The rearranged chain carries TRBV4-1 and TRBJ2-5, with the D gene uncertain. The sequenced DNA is TGCGCCAGCAGCCAAGGGTGGCGGCTGCAAGAGACCCAGTACTTC. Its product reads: CASSQGWRLQETQYF.